This TCR beta chain was obtained from a study of PD-1 blockade in classical Hodgkin lymphoma. CDR1 is SGHRS and CDR2 is YFSETQ in the germline V gene. The V gene lost 5 bases and the J gene lost 4 bases, with 16 bases spanning the gap. This CDR3 region has 15 residues. Produced via immunoSEQ multiplex PCR; TCRdb's table is partial and in-frame only. Among 75,000 to 100,000 clones listed, roughly 76% were seen once. Relapses following autologous stem cell transplantation were seen in all patients, with brentuximab vedotin exposure varying. The chain carries TRBV5-1 and TRBJ1-5; D is possibly TRBD1 (5 bases). The sequence derives from a human donor with classical Hodgkin lymphoma. The sequencing used peripheral blood mononuclear cells (PBMCs), collected before the second cycle of nivolumab. This CDR3 reads CASRAGTAGNQPQHF. CDR3 DNA: TGCGCCAGCAGGGCCGGGACGGCAGGAAATCAGCCCCAGCATTTT.